One and the same sample provided the 21 T cell receptor beta chains below, sequenced in a study of blood T cell repertoires in COVID-19. Using immunoSEQ multiplex PCR, the repertoire was profiled, and TCRdb retains in-frame clones only, with some absent. The data show about 270,000 clones, roughly 87% seen once. Sequenced: PBMCs or T cells enriched from blood (not recorded which). The origin of the receptors is a woman in her 30s who had recovered from COVID-19.

The J gene is TRBJ2-1, the V gene TRBV6-5; D ambiguous. V was cut by 6 bases and J by 0 bases, with 9 bases left in between. Germline lookup yields CDR1 MNHEY and CDR2 SVGAGI. The CDR3 has 14 residues. The CDR3 spells CASRQNPSYNEQFF. CDR3 bases: TGTGCCAGCAGACAAAACCCCTCCTACAATGAGCAGTTCTTC.

The sample holds one count of this clone. The chain recombines TRBV9 with TRBJ2-3; 7 nucleotides match TRBD1. CDR3 length equals 15 residues. The V and J ends lost 4 bases and 1 base, in that order; junction bases with no gene match: 6. In germline, CDR1 is SGDLS, CDR2 YYNGEE. CDR3 in DNA: TGTGCCAGCAGCCCAGGGACAGTCCGCACAGATACGCAGTATTTT. It is translated as CASSPGTVRTDTQYF.

J is TRBJ2-7 and V is TRBV3-1 (or the pseudogene TRBV3-2), with D maybe TRBD2 (6 bases). This CDR3 comprises 14 residues. V lost 2 bases and J 2 bases, leaving 10 bases between the germline ends. Germline V gene lookup returns CDR1 LGHDT and CDR2 YNNKEL (reference sequence). Here the CDR3 DNA reads TGTGCCAGCAGCCAATTTGCGGGGCCCTACGAGCAGTACTTC. It encodes CASSQFAGPYEQYF.

The chain combines TRBV6-5 with TRBJ2-1; 7 bases agree with TRBD1. Germline trimming cut 5 bases from V and 7 bases from J; bases unmatched to any gene: 5. This CDR3 contains 13 residues. Germline lookup yields CDR1 MNHEY and CDR2 SVGAGI. CDR3 sequence reads: CASSPTGLNEQFF. In DNA form, the CDR3 reads TGTGCCAGCAGTCCGACAGGGCTGAATGAGCAGTTCTTC.

The chain combines TRBV5-1 with TRBJ2-5; TRBD1 agrees at 9 bases. The J segment lost 3 bases and the V segment lost 5 bases, leaving 11 bases of the junction unmatched. Germline V gives CDR1 SGHRS, CDR2 YFSETQ. This CDR3 is built from 16 residues. The CDR3 region has the DNA TGCGCCAGCAGGAAGCTAGAGGGACAGGGTAAAGAGACCCAGTACTTC. This codes for CASRKLEGQGKETQYF.

The chain employs TRBV5-1 and TRBJ1-4; the match to TRBD1 covers 7 bases. CDR1 and CDR2 from the germline V gene are SGHRS and YFSETQ. This CDR3 region has 17 residues. V was pared by 4 bases and J by 4 bases, with 13 bases of the junction left unmatched. The CDR3, as DNA: TGCGCCAGCAGCGGGGGGCCCTTCGGACAGGTTAATGAAAAACTGTTTTTT. As protein: CASSGGPFGQVNEKLFF.

This clone was seen once. This sequence joins TRBV2 and TRBJ2-2; 8 nucleotides line up with TRBD2. V shed 4 bases and J 2 bases; nucleotides not matched to a gene: 6. The CDR3 contains 16 residues. Germline V lookup: CDR1 SNHLY, CDR2 FYNNEI. CDR3 nucleotide sequence: TGTGCCAGCAGTGTAACGGGGGGGGTCAACACCGGGGAGCTGTTTTTT. It encodes CASSVTGGVNTGELFF.

The CDR3 DNA follows: TGTGCCAGCAGCCACGAGACAGACTATGGCTACACCTTC. Amino acids: CASSHETDYGYTF. This chain links TRBV3-1 (or the pseudogene TRBV3-2) with TRBJ1-2; D possibly corresponds to TRBD1 (5 bases). V was shortened by 3 bases and J by 3 bases, with 8 bases between the two germline ends. CDR1 and CDR2 from the germline V gene are LGHDT and YNNKEL (reference sequence). The CDR3 covers 13 residues.

The chain recombines TRBV30 with TRBJ1-1; D gene uncertain. The CDR3 is 14 residues long. V was trimmed by 2 bases and J by 4 bases, leaving 14 bases between them. Per germline, CDR1 GTSNPN and CDR2 SVGIG (reference sequence). Here the CDR3 reads CAWSPAGMFTEAFF. In DNA, the CDR3 is TGTGCCTGGAGTCCGGCGGGGATGTTCACTGAAGCTTTCTTT.

The J gene is TRBJ1-1, the V gene TRBV29-1; D is ambiguous. The CDR3 loop spans 12 amino acids. Trimming stripped 8 bases from V and 1 base from J, with 11 bases between. Germline CDR1 and CDR2: SQVTM and ANQGSEA. The CDR3 coding sequence is TGCAGCTCACGGAGGGAGAACACTGAAGCTTTCTTT. Protein sequence: CSSRRENTEAFF.

This chain uses TRBV27 with TRBJ1-4; tentative D call: TRBD1 (6 bases). The CDR3 length is 15 residues. The V end was cut by 0 bases, the J end by 8 bases, with 13 bases between. The V gene's germline CDR1 is MNHEY and CDR2 SMNVEV (reference sequence). The CDR3 nucleotides are TGTGCCAGCAGTTTATCGGACAGAGGGCCCGAAAAACTGTTTTTT. It specifies CASSLSDRGPEKLFF.

This clone has just one count. The chain combines TRBV15 with TRBJ2-6; D is perhaps TRBD1 (5 bases). V lost 4 bases and J lost 0, with 13 bases in between. CDR1 and CDR2 (germline): LNHNV, YYDKDF (reference sequence). The CDR3 runs to 17 residues. CDR3 amino acids: CATSTKAGFSGANVLTF. The CDR3 coding sequence is TGTGCCACCAGCACAAAGGCAGGGTTCTCTGGGGCCAACGTCCTGACTTTC.

The chain has TRBV28 and TRBJ1-4, with a weak D call TRBD1 (6 bases). The CDR3 contains 20 residues. V was clipped by 4 bases and J by 0 bases, with 24 bases between them. The germline CDR1 and CDR2 sequences are MDHEN and SYDVKM. DNA for the CDR3: TGTGCCAGCAGTTCTCCCGAAGAACAGGGCCTAGTTGCAACTAATGAAAAACTGTTTTTT. Its translation: CASSSPEEQGLVATNEKLFF.

CDR3 amino acids: CSAGTEAFF. CDR3 DNA: TGCAGCGCCGGGACAGAAGCTTTCTTT. The V gene is TRBV29-1, the J gene TRBJ1-1, with D possibly matching TRBD1 (6 bases). This CDR3 contains 9 residues. Per germline, CDR1 SQVTM and CDR2 ANQGSEA. V lost 7 bases, J lost 8 bases, and 8 bases lay in between.

The V call is TRBV6-5, the J call TRBJ1-3; 7 bases are a match to TRBD1. Trimming took 6 bases from V and 3 from J; bases not matched to a gene: 5. Germline V gene sequence: CDR1 MNHEY, CDR2 SVGAGI. This CDR3 is 14 amino acids long. As DNA, the CDR3 is TGTGCCAGCAGGGCCGACAGGGTTGGAAACACCATATATTTT. Translating it yields CASRADRVGNTIYF.

Only one count was recorded for this clone. V usage is TRBV4-3 and J usage is TRBJ1-4; no firm D call. Germline CDR1 LGHNA, CDR2 YSLEER. The CDR3 totals 16 residues. Trimming removed 0 bases from V and 3 bases from J, with 11 bases in between. CDR3 bases: TGCGCCAGCAGCCAAGATTTGCGGGGTGCTAATGAAAAACTGTTTTTT. This codes for CASSQDLRGANEKLFF.

The chain links TRBV6-1 to TRBJ2-7; unclear D gene. Germline V gene data show CDR1 as MNHNS and CDR2 as SASEGT. The CDR3 has 14 residues. V was trimmed by 0 bases and J by 5 bases, leaving 11 bases between them. The CDR3 DNA follows: TGTGCCAGCAGTGAAGCGCACGAGGCCCACGAGCAGTACTTC. Residues: CASSEAHEAHEQYF.

This clone was recorded once. The chain carries TRBV15 and TRBJ2-7, with a tentative D call TRBD1 (6 bases). Germline lookup yields CDR1 LNHNV and CDR2 YYDKDF (reference sequence). Trimming shortened V by 1 base and J by 9 bases, and 16 bases separated the two germline ends. The CDR3 runs to 14 residues. The CDR3 DNA reads as TGTGCCACCAGCAGAGGAACTACAGGGTCCGGGCAGTACTTC. Amino acid sequence: CATSRGTTGSGQYF. Together with reference TRBV15 and TRBJ2-7, the CDR3 gives the full variable domain: DAMVIQNPRYQVTQFGKPVTLSCSQTLNHNVMYWYQQKSSQAPKLLFHYYDKDFNNEADTPDNFQSRRPNTSFCFLDIRSPGLGDTAMYLCATSRGTTGSGQYFGPGTRLTVT.

V is TRBV4-2 and J is TRBJ1-1, with D tentatively TRBD1 (5 bases). Germline-derived CDR1 and CDR2 are LGHNA and YNFKEQ. Between the trimmed V and J ends, which lost 0 bases and 5 bases, there was a span of 10 bases. CDR3 length equals 14 residues. CDR3 residues: CASSQEVRVTEAFF. CDR3 DNA: TGTGCCAGCAGCCAAGAGGTCAGGGTGACTGAAGCTTTCTTT.

V is TRBV5-1 and J is TRBJ2-3; D call uncertain. V lost 1 base to trimming and J lost 0 bases, with 6 bases between them. Germline values: CDR1 SGHRS, CDR2 YFSETQ. The CDR3 has 14 residues. The CDR3 region is CASSLSSSTDTQYF. CDR3 nucleotide sequence: TGCGCCAGCAGCTTGTCCTCTAGCACAGATACGCAGTATTTT.

V gene TRBV27 combines with J gene TRBJ2-7, with D unclear. Germline values: CDR1 MNHEY, CDR2 SMNVEV (reference sequence). Between the trimmed V and J ends, which lost 10 bases and 1 base, there was a span of 23 bases. The CDR3 covers 16 residues. CDR3 bases: TGTGCCAAAGAGAGAGCCGAGGCACTGGCGTCCTACGAGCAGTACTTC. Translating gives CAKERAEALASYEQYF.